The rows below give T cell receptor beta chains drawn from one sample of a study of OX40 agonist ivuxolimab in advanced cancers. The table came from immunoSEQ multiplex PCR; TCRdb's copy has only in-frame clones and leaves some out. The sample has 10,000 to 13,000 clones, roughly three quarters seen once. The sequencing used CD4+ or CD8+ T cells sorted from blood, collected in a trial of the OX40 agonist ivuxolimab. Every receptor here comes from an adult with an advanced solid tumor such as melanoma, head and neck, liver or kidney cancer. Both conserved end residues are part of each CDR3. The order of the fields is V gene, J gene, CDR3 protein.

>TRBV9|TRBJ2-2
CASSVGEPGELFF
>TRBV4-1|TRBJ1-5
CASSQYQNSNQPQHF
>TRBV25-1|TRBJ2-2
CASSELAGVNTGELFF
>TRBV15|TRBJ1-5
CATSRDLGIGQPQHF
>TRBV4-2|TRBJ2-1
CASSLAGGNEQFF
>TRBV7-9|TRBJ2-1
CASSPRDRSYNEQFF
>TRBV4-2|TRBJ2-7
CASSFPGQAYEQYF
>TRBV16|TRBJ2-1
CASSPRGAIDHNEQFF
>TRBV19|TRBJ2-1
CASSKAGALLYNEQFF
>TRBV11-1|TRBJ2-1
CASSLAGDEQFF
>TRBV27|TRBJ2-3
CASSEGVLRTDTQYF
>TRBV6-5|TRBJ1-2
CASSVGGRGGYTF
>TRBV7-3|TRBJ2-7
CASSMGLAGGGYEQYF
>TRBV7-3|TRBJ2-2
CASSLTGSTGELFF
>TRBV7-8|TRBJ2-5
CASTPPLTGFETQYF
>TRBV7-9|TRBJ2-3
CASSHRSTSGEADTQYF
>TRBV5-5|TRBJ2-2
CASSLLAGELFF
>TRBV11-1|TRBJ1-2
CASSPTGTNYGYTF
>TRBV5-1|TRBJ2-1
CASRRRGLAGGRTYNEQFF
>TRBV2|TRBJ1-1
CASSVAQGETEAFF
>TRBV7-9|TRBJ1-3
CASSLDEAPSGNTIYF
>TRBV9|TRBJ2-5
CASSPAGGPETQYF
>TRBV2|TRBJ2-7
CASINTGGPAPYEQYF
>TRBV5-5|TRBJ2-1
CASSLVPAGAYNEQFF
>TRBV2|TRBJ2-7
CASSGTVSYEQYF
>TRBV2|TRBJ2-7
CASSEGVTYEQYF
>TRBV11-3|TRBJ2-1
CASSLGVAGSSYNEQFF
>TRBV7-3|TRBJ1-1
CASGAGVNTEAFF
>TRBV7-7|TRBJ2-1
CASSRTGSSYNEQFF